This entry concerns a single TCR beta chain. Its target is unknown. The identical CDR3 is also encoded by other nucleotide sequences in the sample. PCR amplification relied on 60 Vbeta primers (plus 13 Jbeta primers). The assay was immunoSEQ multiplex PCR, and TCRdb's table has in-frame clones only and misses some. The sample table sets out 150,000 to 250,000 clones. This sample was taken from a study of cytomegalovirus exposure and HLA in healthy donors. The study's findings and limits: An ancestry cluster, one associated with Asian ancestry, reportedly showed fewer N-insertions than the approximately 650-donor mean in a later analysis. It was confirmed in vitro that three of the CMV-associated chains were specific for CMV antigens. In a later analysis, most CMV-associated TCR beta chains appeared HLA-restricted.

Sequenced material: PBMCs. This receptor was obtained from a boy younger than 18 in good health and CMV-seronegative.

CDR3 amino acids: CASSQATGSNQPQHF. CDR3 bases: TGTGCCAGCAGCCAGGCTACAGGGAGTAATCAGCCCCAGCATTTT. The rearrangement joins TRBV4-2 to TRBJ1-5; D perhaps matches TRBD1 (6 bases). CDR1 and CDR2 from the germline V gene are LGHNA and YNFKEQ. Trimming cost V 3 bases and J 4 bases, with 13 bases left between them. The CDR3 is made up of 15 amino acids.